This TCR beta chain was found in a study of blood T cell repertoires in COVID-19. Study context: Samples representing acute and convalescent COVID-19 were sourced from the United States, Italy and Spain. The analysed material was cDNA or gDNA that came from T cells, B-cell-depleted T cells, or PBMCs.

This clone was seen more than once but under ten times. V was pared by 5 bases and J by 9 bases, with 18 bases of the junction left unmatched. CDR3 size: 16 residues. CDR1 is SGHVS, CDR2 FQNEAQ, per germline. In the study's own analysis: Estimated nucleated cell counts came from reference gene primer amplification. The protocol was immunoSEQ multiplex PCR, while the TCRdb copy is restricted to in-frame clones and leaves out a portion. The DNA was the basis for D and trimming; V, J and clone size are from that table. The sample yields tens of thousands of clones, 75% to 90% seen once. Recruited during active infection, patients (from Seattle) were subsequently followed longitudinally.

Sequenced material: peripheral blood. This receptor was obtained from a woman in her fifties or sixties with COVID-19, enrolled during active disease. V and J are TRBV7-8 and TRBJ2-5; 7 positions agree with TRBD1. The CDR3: CASSQPRDSEEGAQYF. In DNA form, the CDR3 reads TGTGCCAGCAGCCAACCCCGGGACAGCGAGGAAGGTGCCCAGTACTTC. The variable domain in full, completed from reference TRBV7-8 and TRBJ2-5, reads GAGVSQSPRYKVAKRGQDVALRCDPISGHVSLFWYQQALGQGPEFLTYFQNEAQLDKSGLPSDRFFAERPEGSVSTLKIQRTQQEDSAVYLCASSQPRDSEEGAQYFGPGTRLLVL.